This is a list of T cell receptor beta chains from one sample in a study of metastatic and nonmetastatic thyroid tumors. TCRdb re-analyzed the PCR reads through MiXCR. This table holds fewer than 25,000 clones, less than 20% found once. Specimen: adjacent normal tissue. All receptors derive from a male donor with papillary thyroid cancer or a benign thyroid nodule (not recorded which). Some clones in this sample may be carry-over from other donors' samples. Both conserved end residues are part of each CDR3. D genes are given only for firm matches. Not every row has a clone size; where given, it reads once, few, many or a size class.

clone_size,j_call,v_call,d_call,cdr3_aa,cdr3_nt
few,TRBJ2-7,TRBV6-1,TRBD1,CASGDSGTGYEQYF,TGTGCCAGCGGGGATTCTGGGACAGGTTACGAGCAGTACTTC
medium-sized,TRBJ2-1,TRBV12-3/TRBV12-4,-,CASSFGTPPYNEQFF,TGTGCCAGCAGTTTCGGGACACCACCCTACAATGAGCAGTTCTTC
-,TRBJ2-3,TRBV7-9,-,CASSFTGTIGTQYF,TGTGCCAGCAGCTTCACCGGGACCATCGGTACGCAGTATTTT
-,TRBJ2-2,TRBV10-1,-,CANSAGNTGELFF,TGCGCCAACAGTGCAGGGAACACCGGGGAGCTGTTTTTT
once,TRBJ2-5,TRBV20-1,TRBD2,CSARVLAGGRDQETQYF,TGCAGTGCTAGAGTACTAGCGGGGGGCCGTGACCAAGAGACCCAGTACTTC
many,TRBJ2-7,TRBV5-4,-,CASSSQGGYEQYF,TGTGCCAGCAGCTCCCAGGGGGGCTACGAGCAGTACTTC
many,TRBJ2-3,TRBV9,-,CASSTPSSDTQYF,TGTGCCAGCAGCACCCCCAGTTCAGATACGCAGTATTTT
many,TRBJ2-5,TRBV28,-,CASSSPPSDRLQETQYF,TGTGCCAGCAGTTCCCCCCCCAGTGACAGGCTCCAAGAGACCCAGTACTTC
few,TRBJ2-1,TRBV5-4,-,CASTGRSYNEQFF,TGTGCCAGCACCGGCCGCTCCTACAATGAGCAGTTCTTC
-,TRBJ2-4,TRBV9,TRBD2,CASSWGGENIQYF,TGTGCCAGCAGTTGGGGGGGTGAAAACATTCAGTACTTC
-,TRBJ2-3,TRBV6-4,-,CASSKTATSTDTQYF,TGTGCCAGCAGCAAGACAGCTACTAGCACAGATACGCAGTATTTT
few,TRBJ2-3,TRBV7-8,TRBD2,CASSLGDYDTDTQYF,TGTGCCAGCAGCTTAGGGGACTACGACACAGATACGCAGTATTTT
many,TRBJ1-5,TRBV19,TRBD1,CASLGGDSPFGNQPQHF,TGTGCCAGCCTTGGGGGGGACAGTCCGTTTGGCAATCAGCCCCAGCATTTT
-,TRBJ1-2,TRBV20-1,-,CSARSITPASLEGYTF,TGCAGTGCTAGATCTATCACCCCCGCTTCCCTGGAAGGCTACACCTTC
many,TRBJ2-7,TRBV7-9,TRBD1,CASSLGQGAHYEQYF,TGTGCCAGCAGCTTAGGGCAGGGGGCACACTACGAGCAGTACTTC
-,TRBJ2-5,TRBV9,-,CASSVGLARQDQETQYF,TGTGCCAGCAGCGTAGGTTTAGCGAGGCAGGACCAAGAGACCCAGTACTTC
many,TRBJ2-2,TRBV9,TRBD2,CASSLKGLAGSNTGELFF,TGTGCCAGCAGCCTAAAGGGACTAGCGGGAAGCAACACCGGGGAGCTGTTTTTT
many,TRBJ1-1,TRBV18,-,CASSPKGPPIMNTEAFF,TGTGCCAGCTCACCGAAAGGGCCACCGATCATGAACACTGAAGCTTTCTTT
many,TRBJ2-3,TRBV9,TRBD2,CASSIGLAGRKDTQYF,TGTGCCAGCAGCATTGGACTAGCGGGGAGGAAAGATACGCAGTATTTT
-,TRBJ1-4,TRBV6-9,-,CASSGDGTNEKLFF,TGCGCCAGCAGTGGGGACGGTACGAATGAAAAACTGTTTTTT
few,TRBJ2-7,TRBV10-1,TRBD2,CASSDQGLAGGSEQYF,TGCGCCAGCAGTGATCAGGGACTAGCGGGGGGGTCGGAGCAGTACTTC
-,TRBJ2-3,TRBV12-3/TRBV12-4,TRBD1,CASSGWGQGGTDTQYF,TGTGCCAGCAGTGGATGGGGACAGGGTGGCACAGATACGCAGTATTTT
-,TRBJ1-6,TRBV27,-,CASSYRGYNSPLHF,TGTGCCAGCAGTTACCGGGGCTATAATTCACCCCTCCACTTT
medium-sized,TRBJ2-7,TRBV5-1,-,CASSLARVPSLTTYEQYF,TGCGCCAGCAGCTTGGCCAGGGTTCCTTCCCTCACTACCTACGAGCAGTACTTC
-,TRBJ2-1,TRBV7-3,-,CASSPVVQVNEQFF,TGTGCCAGCAGCCCTGTAGTACAGGTAAATGAGCAGTTCTTC
many,TRBJ2-6,TRBV5-1,-,CASSLAGGTSGANVLTF,TGCGCCAGCAGCTTGGCCGGGGGCACATCTGGGGCCAACGTCCTGACTTTC
-,TRBJ2-2,TRBV20-1,-,CSADRGGNTWELFF,TGCAGTGCTGACCGAGGGGGTAACACCTGGGAGCTGTTTTTT
few,TRBJ2-1,TRBV24-1,TRBD1,CANSDYGTGGGNEQFF,TGTGCCAACAGTGACTACGGGACAGGGGGGGGCAATGAGCAGTTCTTC
-,TRBJ2-7,TRBV30,-,CAWSDETYEQYF,TGTGCCTGGAGTGACGAGACCTACGAGCAGTACTTC
-,TRBJ1-1,TRBV28,-,CAGAKNTEAFF,TGTGCAGGCGCCAAGAACACTGAAGCTTTCTTT
-,TRBJ2-3,TRBV5-1,-,CASSRGWSTTQTTHYF,TGCGCCAGCAGTAGGGGGTGGTCCACTACACAGACTACGCATTATTTT
-,TRBJ2-7,TRBV30,-,CAWSRLGNDEQYF,TGTGCCTGGAGCCGTTTGGGAAACGACGAGCAGTACTTC
-,TRBJ2-5,TRBV5-6,-,CASSLGVEAGETQYF,TGTGCCAGCAGCTTGGGAGTGGAGGCGGGAGAGACCCAGTACTTC
many,TRBJ2-5,TRBV7-9,-,CASKGREETQYF,TGTGCCAGCAAGGGCAGGGAGGAGACCCAGTACTTC
medium-sized,TRBJ2-3,TRBV6-1,TRBD1,CASSEMRGTGSTDTQYF,TGTGCCAGCAGTGAAATGAGAGGGACAGGGAGCACAGATACGCAGTATTTT